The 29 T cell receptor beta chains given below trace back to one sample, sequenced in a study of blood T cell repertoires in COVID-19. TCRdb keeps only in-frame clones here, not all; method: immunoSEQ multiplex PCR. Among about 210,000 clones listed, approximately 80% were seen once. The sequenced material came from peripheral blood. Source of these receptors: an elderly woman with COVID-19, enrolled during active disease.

The CDR3: CASSWAGGPADTQYF. The CDR3 DNA reads as TGCGCCAGCAGTTGGGCGGGGGGGCCGGCAGATACGCAGTATTTT. This chain connects TRBV5-1 to TRBJ2-3, with 9 bases aligning to TRBD2. The CDR3 runs 15 residues. Germline V gives CDR1 SGHRS, CDR2 YFSETQ. J gave up 4 bases and V 5 bases, and 8 bases lay outside the gene matches.

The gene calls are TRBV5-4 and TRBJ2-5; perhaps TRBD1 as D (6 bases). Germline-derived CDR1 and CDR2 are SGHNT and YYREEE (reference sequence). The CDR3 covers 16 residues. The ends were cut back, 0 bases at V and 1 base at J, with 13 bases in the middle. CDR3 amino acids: CASSLGGQRSQETQYF. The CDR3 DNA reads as TGTGCCAGCAGCTTGGGCGGACAGAGAAGCCAAGAGACCCAGTACTTC.

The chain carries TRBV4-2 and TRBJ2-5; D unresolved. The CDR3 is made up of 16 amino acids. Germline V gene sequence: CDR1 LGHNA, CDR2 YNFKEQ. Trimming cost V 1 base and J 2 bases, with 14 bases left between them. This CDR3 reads CASSQVPRGSQETQYF. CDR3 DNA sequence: TGTGCCAGCAGCCAAGTCCCGAGAGGCAGTCAAGAGACCCAGTACTTC.

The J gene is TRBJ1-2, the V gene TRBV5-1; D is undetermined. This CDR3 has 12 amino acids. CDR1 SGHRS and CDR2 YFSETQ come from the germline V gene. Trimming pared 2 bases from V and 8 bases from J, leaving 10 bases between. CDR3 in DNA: TGCGCCAGCAGCTTCGGATCGGGGGGCTACACCTTC. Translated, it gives CASSFGSGGYTF.

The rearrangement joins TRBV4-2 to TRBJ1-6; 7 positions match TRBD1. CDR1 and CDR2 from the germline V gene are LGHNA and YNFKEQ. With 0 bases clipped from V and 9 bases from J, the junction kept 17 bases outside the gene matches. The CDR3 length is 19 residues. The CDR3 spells CASSQENGEGASAGSPLHF. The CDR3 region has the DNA TGTGCCAGCAGCCAAGAGAACGGAGAGGGGGCCTCTGCGGGTTCACCCCTCCACTTT.

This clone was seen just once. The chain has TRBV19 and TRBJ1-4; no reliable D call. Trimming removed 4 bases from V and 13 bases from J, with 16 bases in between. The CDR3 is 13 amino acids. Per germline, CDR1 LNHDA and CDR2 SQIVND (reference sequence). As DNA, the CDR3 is TGTGCCAGTAGTACCGGACTAGACGGTGGACTGTTTTTT. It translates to CASSTGLDGGLFF. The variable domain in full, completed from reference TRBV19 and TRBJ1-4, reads DGGITQSPKYLFRKEGQNVTLSCEQNLNHDAMYWYRQDPGQGLRLIYYSQIVNDFQKGDIAEGYSVSREKKESFPLTVTSAQKNPTAFYLCASSTGLDGGLFFGSGTQLSVL.

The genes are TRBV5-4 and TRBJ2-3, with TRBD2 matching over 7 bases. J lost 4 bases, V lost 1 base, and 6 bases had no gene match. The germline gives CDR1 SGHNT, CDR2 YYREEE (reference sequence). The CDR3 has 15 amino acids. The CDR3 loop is CASSLREGPSDTQYF. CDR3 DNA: TGTGCCAGCAGCTTGAGGGAGGGCCCGTCAGATACGCAGTATTTT.

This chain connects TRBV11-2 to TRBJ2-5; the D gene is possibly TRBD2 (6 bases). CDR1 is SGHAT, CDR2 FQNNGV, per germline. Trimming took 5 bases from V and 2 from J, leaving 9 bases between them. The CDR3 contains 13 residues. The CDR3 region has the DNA TGTGCCAGCAGCCCGGGGGTACAAGAGACCCAGTACTTC. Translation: CASSPGVQETQYF.

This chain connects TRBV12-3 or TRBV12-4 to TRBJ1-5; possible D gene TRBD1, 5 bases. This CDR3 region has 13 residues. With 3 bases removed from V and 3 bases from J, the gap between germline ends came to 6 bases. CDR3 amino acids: CASSLGPNQPQHF. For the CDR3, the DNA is TGTGCCAGCAGTTTGGGGCCCAATCAGCCCCAGCATTTT.

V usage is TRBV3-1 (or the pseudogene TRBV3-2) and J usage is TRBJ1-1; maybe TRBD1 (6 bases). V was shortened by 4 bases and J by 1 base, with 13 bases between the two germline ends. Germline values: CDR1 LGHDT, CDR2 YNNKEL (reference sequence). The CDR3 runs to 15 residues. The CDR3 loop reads CASSPSMGANTEAFF. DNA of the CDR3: TGTGCCAGCAGCCCCTCCATGGGGGCGAACACTGAAGCTTTCTTT.

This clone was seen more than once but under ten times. DNA of the CDR3: TGTGCCAGCAGCTTAGCGACAGGGGGCGGGGGAAACATTCAGTACTTC. Encoded protein: CASSLATGGGGNIQYF. The rearrangement links TRBV7-2 to TRBJ2-4; 10 positions match TRBD1. The CDR3 is 16 amino acids. Germline trimming cut 0 bases from V and 6 bases from J; bases unmatched to any gene: 5. Germline CDR1 is SGHTA and CDR2 is FQGNSA.

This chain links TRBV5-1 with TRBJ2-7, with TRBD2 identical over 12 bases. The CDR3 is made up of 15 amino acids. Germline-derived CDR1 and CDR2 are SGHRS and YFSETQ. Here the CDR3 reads CAVLAGGSCSYEQYF. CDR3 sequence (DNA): TGCGCTGTGCTAGCGGGAGGGTCGTGTTCCTACGAGCAGTACTTC.

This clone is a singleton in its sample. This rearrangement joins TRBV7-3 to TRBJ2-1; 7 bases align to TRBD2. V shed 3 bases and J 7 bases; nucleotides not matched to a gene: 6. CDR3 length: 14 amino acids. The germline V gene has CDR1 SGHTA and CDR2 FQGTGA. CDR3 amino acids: CASSLSGERNEQFF. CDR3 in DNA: TGTGCCAGCAGCTTGAGCGGGGAGAGAAATGAGCAGTTCTTC.

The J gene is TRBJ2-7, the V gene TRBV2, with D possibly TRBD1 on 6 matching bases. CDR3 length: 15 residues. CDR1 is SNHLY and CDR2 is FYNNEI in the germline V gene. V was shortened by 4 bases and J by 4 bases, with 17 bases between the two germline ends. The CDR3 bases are TGTGCCAGCAGTGTAACCGAGGGGGTCTGGTACGAGCAGTACTTC. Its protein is CASSVTEGVWYEQYF.

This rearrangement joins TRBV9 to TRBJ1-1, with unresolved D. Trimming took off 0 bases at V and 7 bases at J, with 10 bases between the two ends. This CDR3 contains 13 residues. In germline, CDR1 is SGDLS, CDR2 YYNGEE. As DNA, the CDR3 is TGTGCCAGCAGCGTAGGGTCGGGGAATGAAGCTTTCTTT. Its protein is CASSVGSGNEAFF. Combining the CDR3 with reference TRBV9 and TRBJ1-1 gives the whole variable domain DSGVTQTPKHLITATGQRVTLRCSPRSGDLSVYWYQQSLDQGLQFLIQYYNGEERAKGNILERFSAQQFPDLHSELNLSSLELGDSALYFCASSVGSGNEAFFGQGTRLTVV.

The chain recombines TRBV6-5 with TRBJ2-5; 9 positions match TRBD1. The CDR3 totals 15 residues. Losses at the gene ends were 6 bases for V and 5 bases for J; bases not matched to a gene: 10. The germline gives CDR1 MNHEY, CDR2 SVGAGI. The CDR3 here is CASSRPHRGRETQYF. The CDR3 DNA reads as TGTGCCAGCAGCCGCCCTCACAGGGGGCGGGAGACCCAGTACTTC.

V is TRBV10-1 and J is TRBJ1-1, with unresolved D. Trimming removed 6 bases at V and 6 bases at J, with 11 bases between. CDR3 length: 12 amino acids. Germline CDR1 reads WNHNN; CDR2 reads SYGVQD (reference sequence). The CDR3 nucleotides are TGCGCCAGCAGCGTGAGGAGAGCTGAAGCTTTCTTT. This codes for CASSVRRAEAFF.

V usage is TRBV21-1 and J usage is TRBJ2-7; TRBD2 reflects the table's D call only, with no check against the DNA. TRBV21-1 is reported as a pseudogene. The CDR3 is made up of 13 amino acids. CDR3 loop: CASSKGVPYEQYF. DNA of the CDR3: TGTGCCAGCAGCAAAGGCGTCCCCTACGAGCAGTACTTC.

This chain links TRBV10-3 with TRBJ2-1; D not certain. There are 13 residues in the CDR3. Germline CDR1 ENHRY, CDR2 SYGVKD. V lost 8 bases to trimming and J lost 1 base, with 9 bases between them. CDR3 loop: CAIANFSYNEQFF. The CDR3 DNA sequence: TGTGCCATCGCCAACTTTTCCTACAATGAGCAGTTCTTC.

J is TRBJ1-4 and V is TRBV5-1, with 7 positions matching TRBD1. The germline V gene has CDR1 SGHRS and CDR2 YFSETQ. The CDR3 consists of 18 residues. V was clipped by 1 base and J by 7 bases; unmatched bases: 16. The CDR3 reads CASSLTPLGGRVFEKLFF. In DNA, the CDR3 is TGCGCCAGCAGCTTGACTCCGTTAGGGGGCAGGGTGTTTGAAAAACTGTTTTTT.

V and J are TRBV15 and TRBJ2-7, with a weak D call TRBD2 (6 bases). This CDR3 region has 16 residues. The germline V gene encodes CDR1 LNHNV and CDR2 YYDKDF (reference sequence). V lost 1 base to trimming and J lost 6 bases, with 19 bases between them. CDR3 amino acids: CATSRGGRLEVGEQYF. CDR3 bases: TGTGCCACCAGCAGAGGCGGTCGACTAGAAGTCGGCGAGCAGTACTTC.

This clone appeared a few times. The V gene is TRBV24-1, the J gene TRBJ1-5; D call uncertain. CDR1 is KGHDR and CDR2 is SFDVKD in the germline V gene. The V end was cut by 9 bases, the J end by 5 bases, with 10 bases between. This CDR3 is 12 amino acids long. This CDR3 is CATGLGDQPQHF. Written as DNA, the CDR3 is TGTGCCACCGGGCTCGGCGATCAGCCCCAGCATTTT.

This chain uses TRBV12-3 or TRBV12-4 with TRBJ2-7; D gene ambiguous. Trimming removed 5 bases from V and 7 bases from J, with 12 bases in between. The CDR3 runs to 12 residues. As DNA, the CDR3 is TGTGCCAGCAGTCCGCCAAGCCGAGAGCAGTACTTC. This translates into CASSPPSREQYF.

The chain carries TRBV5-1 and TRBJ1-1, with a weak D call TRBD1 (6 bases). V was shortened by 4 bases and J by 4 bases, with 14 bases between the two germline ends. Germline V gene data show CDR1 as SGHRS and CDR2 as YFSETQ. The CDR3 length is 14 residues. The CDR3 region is CASSLFQGTTEAFF. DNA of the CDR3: TGCGCCAGCAGCCTCTTCCAGGGGACCACTGAAGCTTTCTTT.

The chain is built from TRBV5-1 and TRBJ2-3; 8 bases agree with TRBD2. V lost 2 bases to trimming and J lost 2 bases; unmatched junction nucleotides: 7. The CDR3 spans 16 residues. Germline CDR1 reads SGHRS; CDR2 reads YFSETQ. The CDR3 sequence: CASSLGSGSLTDTQYF. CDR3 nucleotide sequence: TGCGCCAGCAGCTTAGGGAGCGGGAGTCTCACAGATACGCAGTATTTT.

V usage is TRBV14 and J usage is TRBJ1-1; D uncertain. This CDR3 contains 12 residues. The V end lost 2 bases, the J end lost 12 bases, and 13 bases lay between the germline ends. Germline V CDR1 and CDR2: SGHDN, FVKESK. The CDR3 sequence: CASSQRSGRPFF. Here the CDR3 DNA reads TGTGCCAGCAGCCAAAGATCGGGGAGGCCTTTCTTT.

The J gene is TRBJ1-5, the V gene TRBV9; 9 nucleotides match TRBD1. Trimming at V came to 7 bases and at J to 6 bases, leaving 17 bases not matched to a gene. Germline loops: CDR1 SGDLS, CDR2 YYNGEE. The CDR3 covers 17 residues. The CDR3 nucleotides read TGTGCCAGCGGACCGGGACAGGGATTGGGATTCGCTCAGCCCCAGCATTTT. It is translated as CASGPGQGLGFAQPQHF.

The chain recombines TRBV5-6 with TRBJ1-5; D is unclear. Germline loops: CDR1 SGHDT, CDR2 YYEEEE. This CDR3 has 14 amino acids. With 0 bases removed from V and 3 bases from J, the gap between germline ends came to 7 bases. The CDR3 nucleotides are TGTGCCAGCAGCTTGGGGGCGACCAATCAGCCCCAGCATTTT. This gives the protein CASSLGATNQPQHF.

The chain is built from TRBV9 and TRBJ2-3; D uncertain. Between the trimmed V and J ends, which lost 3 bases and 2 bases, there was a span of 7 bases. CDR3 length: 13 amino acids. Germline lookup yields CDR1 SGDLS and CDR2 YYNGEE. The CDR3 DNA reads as TGTGCCAGCAGCGCCCCTTCCACAGATACGCAGTATTTT. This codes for CASSAPSTDTQYF.